What follows are 17 T cell receptor beta chains derived from one specimen sequenced in a study of blood T cell repertoires in COVID-19. Using immunoSEQ multiplex PCR, the repertoire was profiled, and TCRdb retains in-frame clones only, with some absent. The repertoire has hundreds of thousands of clones, around 89% of them found once; the top ten carry approximately 1.2%. Sequenced material: PBMCs or T cells enriched from blood (not recorded which). The receptors here all came from a woman in her forties with acute COVID-19.

V and J are TRBV7-3 and TRBJ2-2; possible D gene TRBD2, 6 bases. Trimming cost V 4 bases and J 2 bases, with 14 bases left between them. The CDR3 runs to 16 residues. Germline lookup yields CDR1 SGHTA and CDR2 FQGTGA. This CDR3 reads CASSSAGWGNTGELFF. The CDR3 DNA reads as TGTGCCAGCAGCTCAGCGGGCTGGGGTAACACCGGGGAGCTGTTTTTT.

The CDR3 loop reads CASGLVPLARQGDPLSGYTF. The CDR3 DNA reads TGTGCTAGTGGTTTGGTACCGTTGGCGAGACAGGGAGATCCCCTCTCTGGCTACACCTTC. The V gene is TRBV12-5, the J gene TRBJ1-2; the match to TRBD1 covers 7 bases. Germline V gene lookup returns CDR1 LGHNT and CDR2 FRNRAP. The CDR3 extends over 20 amino acids. The V segment lost 0 bases and the J segment 7 bases; nucleotides outside the gene matches: 23.

V is TRBV6-1 and J is TRBJ1-5, with TRBD1 matching 7 bases. This CDR3 has 15 residues. Per germline, CDR1 MNHNS and CDR2 SASEGT. With 2 bases clipped from V and 6 bases from J, the junction kept 7 bases outside the gene matches. CDR3 in amino acids: CASSEQGQERQPQHF. The CDR3 DNA is TGTGCCAGCAGTGAACAAGGACAGGAGCGTCAGCCCCAGCATTTT.

The count of this clone is one. The chain recombines TRBV28 with TRBJ2-3; 11 positions match TRBD1. Germline CDR1 reads MDHEN; CDR2 reads SYDVKM. The CDR3 totals 17 residues. The V segment lost 4 bases and the J segment 4 bases; nucleotides outside the gene matches: 10. The CDR3 DNA reads TGTGCCAGCAGTTCAGACAAGGGGACAGGGGGGGCAGATACGCAGTATTTT. As protein: CASSSDKGTGGADTQYF.

The V gene is TRBV5-1, the J gene TRBJ2-5; perhaps TRBD1 as D (6 bases). This CDR3 has 13 amino acids. V gave up 6 bases and J gave up 1 base, with 10 bases separating them. Germline assignment: CDR1 SGHRS and CDR2 YFSETQ. The CDR3 nucleotides are TGCGCCAGCATGGAACAGGGCCAAGAGACCCAGTACTTC. Translating it yields CASMEQGQETQYF.

CDR3: CASSVPSPKPLHSNQPQHF. The CDR3 DNA reads TGTGCCAGCAGCGTACCCTCCCCTAAACCACTTCATAGCAATCAGCCCCAGCATTTT. The chain has TRBV9 and TRBJ1-5; D remains ambiguous. The CDR3 consists of 19 residues. V was shortened by 1 base and J by 0 bases, with 20 bases between the two germline ends. Germline values: CDR1 SGDLS, CDR2 YYNGEE.

This chain connects TRBV6-1 to TRBJ2-1, with 7 bases identical to TRBD1. Trimming at V came to 3 bases and at J to 1 base, leaving 3 bases not matched to a gene. The CDR3 spans 15 residues. Per the germline V gene, CDR1 is MNHNS and CDR2 is SASEGT. CDR3 protein: CASSEQGVSYNEQFF. Here the CDR3 DNA reads TGTGCCAGCAGTGAGCAGGGGGTTTCCTACAATGAGCAGTTCTTC.

The chain joins TRBV19 to TRBJ1-5; unclear D gene. The CDR3 loop spans 14 amino acids. Germline assignment: CDR1 LNHDA and CDR2 SQIVND (reference sequence). V dropped 5 bases and J dropped 3 bases, with 11 bases sitting between them. Here the CDR3 DNA reads TGTGCCAGTAGTCTCGGGTATTCCAATCAGCCCCAGCATTTT. Translated, it gives CASSLGYSNQPQHF.

The rearrangement joins TRBV6-2 or TRBV6-3 to TRBJ2-3; TRBD2 matches at 14 bases. The CDR3 extends over 17 amino acids. With V trimmed by 3 bases and J by 4 bases, 6 bases remained unmatched. Germline V gene lookup returns CDR1 MNHEY and CDR2 SVGEGT. The CDR3 here is CASSYSTSGRAADTQYF. The CDR3 region has the DNA TGTGCCAGCAGTTATTCGACTAGCGGGAGGGCAGCAGATACGCAGTATTTT.

This clone has a handful of counts. The chain employs TRBV9 and TRBJ2-7; D is possibly TRBD2 (6 bases). This CDR3 is 14 amino acids long. Trimming removed 0 bases from V and 3 bases from J, with 10 bases in between. Germline values: CDR1 SGDLS, CDR2 YYNGEE. CDR3 nucleotide sequence: TGTGCCAGCAGCGTAGGACCCGGGGGCTACGAGCAGTACTTC. The encoded protein is CASSVGPGGYEQYF.

The chain recombines TRBV6-2 or TRBV6-3 with TRBJ1-1, with 8 bases fitting TRBD1. CDR1 is MNHEY, CDR2 SVGEGT, per germline. Trimming took 3 bases from V and 0 from J; bases not matched to a gene: 6. The CDR3 runs 16 residues. The CDR3 sequence is CASSYGTGPMNTEAFF. The CDR3 bases are TGTGCCAGCAGTTATGGGACAGGCCCCATGAACACTGAAGCTTTCTTT.

The rearrangement links TRBV19 to TRBJ1-2, with 8 nucleotides matching TRBD1. The CDR3 runs to 15 residues. CDR1 is LNHDA, CDR2 SQIVND, per germline (reference sequence). J lost 7 bases, V lost 3 bases, and 10 bases had no gene match. CDR3 sequence: CASSMVEQGAGGYTF. The CDR3 DNA is TGTGCCAGTAGTATGGTTGAGCAGGGGGCTGGTGGCTACACCTTC.

As regards this clone: Other DNA sequences within the sample encode an identical CDR3. The chain combines TRBV4-1 with TRBJ2-3; D call uncertain. The germline V and J ends were trimmed by 0 bases and 0 bases, with 10 bases remaining between them. The V gene's germline CDR1 is MGHRA and CDR2 YSYEKL. The CDR3 totals 16 residues. CDR3 sequence: CASSQDFSLSTDTQYF. The CDR3 nucleotides read TGCGCCAGCAGCCAAGATTTTAGCTTAAGCACAGATACGCAGTATTTT.

The chain links TRBV2 to TRBJ1-4, with a weak D call TRBD1 (5 bases). With 1 base removed from V and 5 bases from J, the gap between germline ends came to 8 bases. In germline, CDR1 is SNHLY, CDR2 FYNNEI. The CDR3 length is 14 residues. CDR3 region: CASSEGGKNEKLFF. CDR3 coding DNA: TGTGCCAGCAGTGAAGGGGGCAAAAATGAAAAACTGTTTTTT.

This clone was found once. Written as DNA, the CDR3 is TGTGCCAGCAGTTTCGGTGGTTCTGGACAGGTCTACAATGAGCAGTTCTTC. This codes for CASSFGGSGQVYNEQFF. The J gene is TRBJ2-1, the V gene TRBV27; 7 bases map to TRBD1. The CDR3 totals 17 residues. Germline CDR1 MNHEY, CDR2 SMNVEV (reference sequence). Trimming at V came to 3 bases and at J to 3 bases, leaving 11 bases not matched to a gene.

This sequence joins TRBV9 and TRBJ1-2, with D unresolved. Germline CDR1 reads SGDLS; CDR2 reads YYNGEE. The ends were cut back, 0 bases at V and 4 bases at J, with 10 bases in the middle. The CDR3 runs 14 residues. CDR3 loop: CASSVDGGSYGYTF. In DNA form, the CDR3 reads TGTGCCAGCAGCGTAGATGGAGGGAGCTATGGCTACACCTTC.

The chain couples TRBV14 to TRBJ1-1; TRBD1 might be the D (6 bases). This CDR3 region has 14 residues. V lost 4 bases, J lost 0 bases, and 9 bases lay in between. Germline CDR1 is SGHDN and CDR2 is FVKESK. The CDR3 DNA follows: TGTGCCAGCAGCCCCCGGACAGTGAACACTGAAGCTTTCTTT. This sequence encodes CASSPRTVNTEAFF.